The 7 T cell receptor beta chains given below trace back to one sample, sequenced in a study of OX40 agonist ivuxolimab in advanced cancers. Profiling relied on immunoSEQ multiplex PCR, and the TCRdb table lists in-frame clones only, not all of them. In the table there are some 40,000 clones, 60% to 85% of which are singletons. This material consisted of CD4+ or CD8+ T cells sorted from blood, taken in a trial of the OX40 agonist ivuxolimab. Receptor source: an adult with an advanced solid tumor such as melanoma, head and neck, liver or kidney cancer.

Note on this clone: Relative to the germline gene, one junction end is altered; a read error may explain this. CDR3 nucleotides: TGTGCTAGCAGTGCAAACTCCTACGAGCAGTACTTC. This codes for CASSANSYEQYF. This chain uses TRBV7-7 with TRBJ2-7; D is ambiguous. This CDR3 contains 12 residues. Germline loops: CDR1 SSHAT, CDR2 FNYEAQ (reference sequence).

V usage is TRBV29-1 and J usage is TRBJ1-5; possible D gene TRBD1, 6 bases. CDR1 and CDR2 (germline): SQVTM, ANQGSEA. Trimming cost V 6 bases and J 3 bases, with 12 bases left between them. CDR3 size: 13 residues. The CDR3 spells CSVRTGLNQPQHF. For the CDR3, the DNA is TGCAGCGTACGCACAGGGCTCAATCAGCCCCAGCATTTT.

J is TRBJ1-1 and V is TRBV7-2, with D possibly TRBD1 on 5 matching bases. Germline V CDR1 and CDR2: SGHTA, FQGNSA. The CDR3 totals 15 residues. The ends were cut back, 2 bases at V and 0 bases at J, with 10 bases in the middle. This CDR3 reads CASSLQGFVNTEAFF. The CDR3 bases are TGTGCCAGCAGCTTACAGGGTTTTGTGAACACTGAAGCTTTCTTT.

The chain joins TRBV10-1 to TRBJ2-7; D remains unclear. CDR1 and CDR2 from the germline V gene are WNHNN and SYGVQD (reference sequence). The CDR3 loop spans 13 amino acids. Trimming stripped 0 bases from V and 7 bases from J, with 10 bases between. The CDR3 sequence: CASSESPGWEQYF. The CDR3 DNA sequence: TGCGCCAGCAGTGAGTCGCCTGGGTGGGAGCAGTACTTC.

The chain is built from TRBV7-2 and TRBJ1-2; 11 bases are a match to TRBD1. CDR3 length: 15 residues. V lost 5 bases and J lost 4; bases outside the gene matches: 6. Germline V gives CDR1 SGHTA, CDR2 FQGNSA. In DNA form, the CDR3 reads TGTGCCAGCAGCCCCGGACAGGGGGCCAGCTATGGCTACACCTTC. Protein: CASSPGQGASYGYTF.

The chain has TRBV11-2 and TRBJ1-1, with D possibly TRBD1 on 6 matching bases. The CDR3 spans 12 residues. Germline lookup yields CDR1 SGHAT and CDR2 FQNNGV. Trimming removed 3 bases at V and 13 bases at J, with 15 bases between. The CDR3 here is CASSFLRSGVFF. The DNA of the CDR3 is TGTGCCAGCAGCTTCTTGAGGTCAGGGGTTTTCTTT.

V and J are TRBV11-1 and TRBJ2-3; the D gene is possibly TRBD2 (5 bases). This CDR3 spans 15 amino acids. The V and J ends lost 1 base and 2 bases respectively, with 10 bases between them. The germline gives CDR1 SGHAT, CDR2 FQDESV (reference sequence). The CDR3 region is CASSLVGDPTDTQYF. In DNA form, the CDR3 reads TGTGCCAGCAGCTTAGTCGGGGATCCCACAGATACGCAGTATTTT.